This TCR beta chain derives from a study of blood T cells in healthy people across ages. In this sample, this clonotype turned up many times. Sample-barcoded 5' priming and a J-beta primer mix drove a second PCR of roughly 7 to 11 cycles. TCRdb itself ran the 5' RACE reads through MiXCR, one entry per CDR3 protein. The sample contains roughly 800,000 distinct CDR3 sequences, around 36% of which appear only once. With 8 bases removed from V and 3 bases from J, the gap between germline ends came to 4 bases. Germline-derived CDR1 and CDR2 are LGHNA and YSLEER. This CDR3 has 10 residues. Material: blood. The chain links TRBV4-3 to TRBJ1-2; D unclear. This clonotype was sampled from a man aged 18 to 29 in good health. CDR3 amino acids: CASSYYGYTF. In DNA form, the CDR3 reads TGCGCCAGCTCCTACTATGGCTACACCTTC.